This T cell receptor (beta chain) was documented in a study of T cell responses to AZD1222 COVID-19 vaccine. The CDR3 totals 16 residues. V was clipped by 6 bases and J by 5 bases; unmatched bases: 18. Germline CDR1 is SQVTM and CDR2 is ANQGSEA. Libraries were prepared by immunoSEQ multiplex PCR; TCRdb keeps only in-frame clonotypes and omits some of them. Of some 120,000 clones in the sample, roughly 84% were seen once. Here the sequenced sample was peripheral blood, taken on day 0 of AZD1222 vaccination. The clonotype was recovered from an adult in good health. This sequence joins TRBV29-1 and TRBJ1-1; 7 bases are a match to TRBD1. The CDR3, as DNA: TGCAGCGTCCGGGCAGCAGGGGGATGGGATGGTACTGAAGCTTTCTTT. Its protein is CSVRAAGGWDGTEAFF.